These 15 T cell receptor beta chains came from one sample sequenced in a study of cytomegalovirus exposure and HLA in healthy donors. The PCR was carried out with 60 Vbeta primers and 13 Jbeta primers. This table comes from immunoSEQ multiplex PCR, and its TCRdb copy is limited to in-frame clones, with some not included. This repertoire shows 140,000 or so clones, about 79% found once; its top ten account for 1.7%. Specimen: PBMCs. The receptors originated from a woman aged 25 to 45 in good health and CMV-seronegative.

The rearrangement joins TRBV4-1 to TRBJ1-4, with D possibly matching TRBD1 (5 bases). Trimming cost V 3 bases and J 6 bases, with 23 bases left between them. CDR1 MGHRA and CDR2 YSYEKL come from the germline V gene. This CDR3 contains 18 residues. CDR3 DNA sequence: TGCGCCAGCAGCCAGTCTACAGGCCACCCCCCTGGGGATGAAAAACTGTTTTTT. Amino acids: CASSQSTGHPPGDEKLFF.

This clone has a handful of counts. This chain connects TRBV6-5 to TRBJ2-3, with TRBD2 matching 9 bases. The V gene end was trimmed by 0 bases and the J gene end by 6 bases; junction bases not matched to a gene: 7. Germline lookup yields CDR1 MNHEY and CDR2 SVGAGI. The CDR3 spans 16 residues. CDR3 in amino acids: CASSYSSGGFGDTQYF. In nucleotides, the CDR3 is TGTGCCAGCAGTTACTCTAGCGGGGGTTTCGGGGATACGCAGTATTTT.

The V gene is TRBV28, the J gene TRBJ1-5; possibly TRBD1 for D (5 bases). Germline CDR1 and CDR2: MDHEN and SYDVKM. V was trimmed by 1 base and J by 6 bases, leaving 13 bases between them. CDR3 size: 15 residues. The CDR3 loop reads CASSLSIGGSQPQHF. The DNA for the CDR3 is TGTGCCAGCAGTTTATCTATTGGGGGGAGTCAGCCCCAGCATTTT.

Only a few counts were recorded for this clone. This chain connects TRBV19 to TRBJ1-1; perhaps TRBD1 as D (5 bases). CDR1 is LNHDA and CDR2 is SQIVND in the germline V gene (reference sequence). The CDR3 has 14 residues. Trimming took 4 bases from V and 0 from J, leaving 9 bases between them. The CDR3 loop is CASSRTGVNTEAFF. CDR3 coding DNA: TGTGCCAGTAGTAGAACGGGGGTGAACACTGAAGCTTTCTTT. Based on the CDR3 plus reference TRBV19 and TRBJ1-1, the full variable domain is DGGITQSPKYLFRKEGQNVTLSCEQNLNHDAMYWYRQDPGQGLRLIYYSQIVNDFQKGDIAEGYSVSREKKESFPLTVTSAQKNPTAFYLCASSRTGVNTEAFFGQGTRLTVV.

The CDR3 DNA follows: TGTGCCAGCAGCCCGCTCATCGTAGCGGGGGATGAGCAGTTCTTC. This translates into CASSPLIVAGDEQFF. The rearrangement links TRBV7-9 to TRBJ2-1, with TRBD2 identical over 9 bases. The length of the CDR3 is 15 residues. The J segment lost 8 bases and the V segment lost 5 bases, leaving 10 bases of the junction unmatched. Germline V gives CDR1 SEHNR, CDR2 FQNEAQ (reference sequence).

The chain is built from TRBV9 and TRBJ1-1; D call uncertain. The CDR3 sequence is 15 residues long. The V end lost 3 bases, the J end lost 0 bases, and 12 bases lay between the germline ends. Germline assignment: CDR1 SGDLS and CDR2 YYNGEE. The CDR3 spells CASSGGATLNTEAFF. CDR3 in DNA: TGTGCCAGCAGCGGCGGAGCAACCTTGAACACTGAAGCTTTCTTT.

This clone was picked up a small number of times. The genes are TRBV5-1 and TRBJ1-2; TRBD1 is a possible D gene (6 bases). Trimming shortened V by 4 bases and J by 2 bases, and 9 bases separated the two germline ends. CDR1 is SGHRS and CDR2 is YFSETQ in the germline V gene. This CDR3 is 13 amino acids long. CDR3 sequence: CASSEDRNYGYTF. CDR3 coding DNA: TGCGCCAGCAGCGAGGACAGAAACTATGGCTACACCTTC.

The V and J genes are TRBV9 and TRBJ2-5; 8 bases line up with TRBD2. The CDR3 consists of 16 residues. J was trimmed by 5 bases and V by 0 bases; bases with no gene match: 9. The germline CDR1 and CDR2 sequences are SGDLS and YYNGEE. This CDR3 is CASSVVGGGLWETQYF. In DNA form, the CDR3 reads TGTGCCAGCAGCGTAGTCGGCGGGGGGCTTTGGGAGACCCAGTACTTC.

The chain is built from TRBV9 and TRBJ2-1, with D possibly matching TRBD1 (6 bases). Germline V gene lookup returns CDR1 SGDLS and CDR2 YYNGEE. The CDR3 has 14 residues. The ends were cut back, 4 bases at V and 5 bases at J, with 13 bases in the middle. This chain's CDR3 is CASSTSGQDNEQFF. In nucleotides, the CDR3 is TGTGCCAGCAGCACCTCGGGACAAGACAATGAGCAGTTCTTC.

This rearrangement joins TRBV19 to TRBJ2-4, with unresolved D. This CDR3 comprises 14 residues. The germline V gene encodes CDR1 LNHDA and CDR2 SQIVND (reference sequence). With 7 bases removed from V and 9 bases from J, the gap between germline ends came to 19 bases. The CDR3 region is CASTLVPGGGIQYF. In nucleotides, the CDR3 is TGTGCCAGTACCCTCGTTCCAGGTGGTGGCATTCAGTACTTC.

This clone was seen only once. The chain has TRBV19 and TRBJ2-5; maybe TRBD2 (6 bases). The CDR3 has 13 amino acids. V shed 3 bases and J shed 13 bases, with 18 bases lying between them. The germline CDR1 and CDR2 sequences are LNHDA and SQIVND (reference sequence). The CDR3 coding sequence is TGTGCCAGTAGTATCGGGACTCAGGATCCGGGGTACTTC. This codes for CASSIGTQDPGYF.

The V gene is TRBV27, the J gene TRBJ1-3; D is possibly TRBD1 (5 bases). The CDR3 sequence is 12 residues long. Trimming removed 6 bases at V and 4 bases at J, with 7 bases between. The germline gives CDR1 MNHEY, CDR2 SMNVEV (reference sequence). As DNA, the CDR3 is TGTGCCAGCAGGAGACAGGGAAACACCATATATTTT. Its translation is CASRRQGNTIYF.

The genes are TRBV7-8 and TRBJ2-1; perhaps TRBD2 as D (7 bases). The germline V gene has CDR1 SGHVS and CDR2 FQNEAQ. The CDR3 runs 15 residues. V was shortened by 5 bases and J by 2 bases, with 13 bases between the two germline ends. In nucleotides, the CDR3 is TGTGCCAGCAGCCGGGGAGGGGGGACCTACAATGAGCAGTTCTTC. Translated: CASSRGGGTYNEQFF. Using reference TRBV7-8 and TRBJ2-1 for the parts outside the CDR3, the full variable domain is GAGVSQSPRYKVAKRGQDVALRCDPISGHVSLFWYQQALGQGPEFLTYFQNEAQLDKSGLPSDRFFAERPEGSVSTLKIQRTQQEDSAVYLCASSRGGGTYNEQFFGPGTRLTVL.

This chain links TRBV5-1 with TRBJ1-5; 9 nucleotides agree with TRBD1. This CDR3 contains 15 residues. From germline, CDR1 is SGHRS and CDR2 YFSETQ. J lost 4 bases, V lost 4 bases, and 6 bases had no gene match. The CDR3 DNA reads as TGCGCCAGCAGCCTAACAGGGGGCGGAAATCAGCCCCAGCATTTT. This encodes CASSLTGGGNQPQHF.

This clone was recorded only once. The chain combines TRBV27 with TRBJ1-1; TRBD1 matches at 9 bases. CDR1 and CDR2 from the germline V gene are MNHEY and SMNVEV (reference sequence). V lost 0 bases to trimming and J lost 10 bases; unmatched junction nucleotides: 6. The CDR3 runs 14 residues. The CDR3 DNA sequence: TGTGCCAGCAGTTTATCTGCCGGACAGGGGCGAGCTTTCTTT. Protein: CASSLSAGQGRAFF.